This note documents a single TCR beta chain sequence. Its cognate antigen is unknown. A TCRbeta library incorporating unique molecular identifiers was prepared. TCRdb re-derived calls from the PCR reads in MiXCR, one entry per CDR3 protein. The sample lists around 450,000 distinct CDR3 sequences, roughly 43% occurring once. These data belong to a study of T-cell reconstitution after alpha-beta-depleted transplantation in children. Findings and caveats of the study: Recipient T cells and thymic progenitors that survived gave rise to the high TCRbeta diversity observed at day 60 in some patients. A year post-transplant, T-cell counts and diversity derived mostly from newly produced T cells. Two months or so post-transplant, alpha-beta T cells reportedly derived from several hundred expanded graft clones.

The V segment lost 2 bases and the J segment 6 bases; nucleotides outside the gene matches: 13. Germline CDR1 reads LNHNV; CDR2 reads YYDKDF (reference sequence). The CDR3 length is 17 residues. V usage is TRBV15 and J usage is TRBJ2-5; 9 bases agree with TRBD2. The sample in question was PBMCs, obtained before TCRalphabeta/CD19-depleted stem cell transplant. The sequence came from a girl aged 2-15 years with aplastic anemia, due to receive a stem cell transplant. For the CDR3, the DNA is TGTGCCACCAGCAGACCACAAGGGAATAGCGGGAGACAGACCCAGTACTTC. Translated, it gives CATSRPQGNSGRQTQYF.